This TCR beta chain stems from a study of human T cells and chemical hapten exposure. Study context: The cohort included alopecia areata under or over 50% scalp, totalis and universalis.

Trimming stripped 6 bases from V and 5 bases from J, with 11 bases between. The CDR3 has 11 residues. Germline lookup yields CDR1 SQVTM and CDR2 ANQGSEA. Stated time point: patch test 2, 6 weeks after DPC sensitization. Treatment in this sample: therapeutic diphenylcyclopropenone sensitization with weekly scalp DPC. Each patch-test visit's blood sample preceded patch application. Alopecia patients deemed DPC-suitable, aged 18 to 70, excluding pregnancy. This clonotype showed up just a few times. The library tagged each cDNA molecule with unique molecular identifiers. TCRdb fed the RACE reads into MiXCR, producing one record per CDR3 protein. The data contain approximately 87,000 distinct CDR3 sequences, 10% to 12% of them singletons.

The material sequenced was whole blood, taken in connection with sensitization to the hapten diphenylcyclopropenone (DPC). The receptor was isolated from a woman between 40 and 50 years old with alopecia areata. Some clones in this sample may be carry-over from other donors' samples. J is TRBJ2-7 and V is TRBV29-1; D is perhaps TRBD1 or TRBD2 (5 bases each). The CDR3: CSVRGGHEQYF. CDR3 coding DNA: TGCAGCGTGAGGGGTGGGCACGAGCAGTACTTC.